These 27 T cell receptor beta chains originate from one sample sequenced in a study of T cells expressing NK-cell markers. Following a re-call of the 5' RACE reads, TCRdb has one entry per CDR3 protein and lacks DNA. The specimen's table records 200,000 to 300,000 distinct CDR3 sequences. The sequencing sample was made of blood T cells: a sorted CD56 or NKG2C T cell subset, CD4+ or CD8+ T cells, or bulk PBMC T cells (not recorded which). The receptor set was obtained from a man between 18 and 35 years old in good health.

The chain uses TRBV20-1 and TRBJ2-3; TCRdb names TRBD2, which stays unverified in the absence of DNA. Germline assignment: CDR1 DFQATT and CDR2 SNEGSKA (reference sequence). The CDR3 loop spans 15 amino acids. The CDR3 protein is CSAILPSGSPDTQYF.

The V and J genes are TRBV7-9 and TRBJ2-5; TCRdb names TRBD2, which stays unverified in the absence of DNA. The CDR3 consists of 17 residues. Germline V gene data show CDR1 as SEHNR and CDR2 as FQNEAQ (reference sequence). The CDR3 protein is CASSPARLAVLQETQYF.

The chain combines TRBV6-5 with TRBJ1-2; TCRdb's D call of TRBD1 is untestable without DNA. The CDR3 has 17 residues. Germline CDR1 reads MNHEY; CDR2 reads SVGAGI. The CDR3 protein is CASSYSTGGQYTQGYTF.

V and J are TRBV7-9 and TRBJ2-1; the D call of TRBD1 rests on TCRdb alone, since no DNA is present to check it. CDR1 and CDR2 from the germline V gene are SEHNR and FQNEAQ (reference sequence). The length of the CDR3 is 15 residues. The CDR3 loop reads CASSFAGTQNNEQFF.

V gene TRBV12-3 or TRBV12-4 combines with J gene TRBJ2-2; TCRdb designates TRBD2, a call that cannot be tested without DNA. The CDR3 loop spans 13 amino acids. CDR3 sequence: CASRERRDGELFF.

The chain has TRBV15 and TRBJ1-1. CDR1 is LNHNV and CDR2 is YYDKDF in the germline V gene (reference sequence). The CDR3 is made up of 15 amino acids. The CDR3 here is CATSRDMGGYTEAFF.

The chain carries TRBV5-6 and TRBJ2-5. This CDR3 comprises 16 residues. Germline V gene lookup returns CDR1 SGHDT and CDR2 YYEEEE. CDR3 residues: CASSLVSEPSQETQYF. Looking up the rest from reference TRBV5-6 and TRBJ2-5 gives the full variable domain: DAGVTQSPTHLIKTRGQQVTLRCSPKSGHDTVSWYQQALGQGPQFIFQYYEEEERQRGNFPDRFSGHQFPNYSSELNVNALLLGDSALYLCASSLVSEPSQETQYFGPGTRLLVL.

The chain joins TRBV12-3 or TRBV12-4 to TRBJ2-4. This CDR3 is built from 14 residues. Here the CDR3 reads CASTSSGPKNIQYF.

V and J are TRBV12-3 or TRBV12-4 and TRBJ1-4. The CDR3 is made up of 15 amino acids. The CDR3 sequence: CASRRTVRRAEKLFF.

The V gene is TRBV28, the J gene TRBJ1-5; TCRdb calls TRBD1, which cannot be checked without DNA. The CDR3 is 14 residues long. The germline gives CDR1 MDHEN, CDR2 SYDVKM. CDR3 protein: CASSATGGHQPQHF.

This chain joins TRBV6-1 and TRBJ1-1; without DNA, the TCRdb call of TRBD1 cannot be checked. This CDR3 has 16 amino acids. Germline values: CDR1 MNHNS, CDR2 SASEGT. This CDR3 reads CASSSNRGRGNTEAFF.

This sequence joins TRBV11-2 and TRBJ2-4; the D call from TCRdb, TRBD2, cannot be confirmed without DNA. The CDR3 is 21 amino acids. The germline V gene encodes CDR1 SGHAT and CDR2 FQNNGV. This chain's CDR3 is CASSPDEGREGFALAKNIQYF.

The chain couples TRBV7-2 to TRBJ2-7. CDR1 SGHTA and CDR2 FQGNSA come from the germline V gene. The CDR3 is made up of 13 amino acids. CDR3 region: CASSLETPYEQYF.

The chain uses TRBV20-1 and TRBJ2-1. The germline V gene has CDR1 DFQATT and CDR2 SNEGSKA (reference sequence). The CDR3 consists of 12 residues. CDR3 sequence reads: CSVTQPSGEQFF.

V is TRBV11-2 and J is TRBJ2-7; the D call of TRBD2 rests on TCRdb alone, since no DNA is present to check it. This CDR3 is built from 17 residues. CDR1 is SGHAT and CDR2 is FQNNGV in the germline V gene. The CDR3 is CASSLEVTSGRTYEQYF. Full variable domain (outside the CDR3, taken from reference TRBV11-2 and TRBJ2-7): EAGVAQSPRYKIIEKRQSVAFWCNPISGHATLYWYQQILGQGPKLLIQFQNNGVVDDSQLPKDRFSAERLKGVDSTLKIQPAKLEDSAVYLCASSLEVTSGRTYEQYFGPGTRLTVT.

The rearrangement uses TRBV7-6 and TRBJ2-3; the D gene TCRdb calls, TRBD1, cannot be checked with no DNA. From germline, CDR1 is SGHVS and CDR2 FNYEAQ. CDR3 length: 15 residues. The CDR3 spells CASSLGPGTTDTQYF.

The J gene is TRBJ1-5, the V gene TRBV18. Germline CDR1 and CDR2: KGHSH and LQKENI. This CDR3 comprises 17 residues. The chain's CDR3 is CASSLRTGTNSNQPQHF.

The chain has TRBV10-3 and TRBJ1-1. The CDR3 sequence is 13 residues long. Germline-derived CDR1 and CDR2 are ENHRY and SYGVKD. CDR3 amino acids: CAISRLLNTEAFF.

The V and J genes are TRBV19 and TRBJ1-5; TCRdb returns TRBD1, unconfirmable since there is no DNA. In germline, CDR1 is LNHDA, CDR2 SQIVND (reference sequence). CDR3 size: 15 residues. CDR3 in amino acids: CASSRTPGSNQPQHF.

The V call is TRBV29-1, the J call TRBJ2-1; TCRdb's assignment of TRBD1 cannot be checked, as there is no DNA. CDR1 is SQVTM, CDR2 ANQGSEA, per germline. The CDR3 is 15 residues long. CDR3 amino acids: CSGRGVGSTYNEQFF.

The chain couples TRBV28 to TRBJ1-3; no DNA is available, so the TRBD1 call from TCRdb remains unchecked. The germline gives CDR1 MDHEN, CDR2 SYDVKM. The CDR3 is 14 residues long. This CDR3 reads CASSLGGGWDTIYF.

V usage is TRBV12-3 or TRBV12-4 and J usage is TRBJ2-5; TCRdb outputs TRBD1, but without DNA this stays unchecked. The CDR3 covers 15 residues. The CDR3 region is CASSSGQGFRETQYF.

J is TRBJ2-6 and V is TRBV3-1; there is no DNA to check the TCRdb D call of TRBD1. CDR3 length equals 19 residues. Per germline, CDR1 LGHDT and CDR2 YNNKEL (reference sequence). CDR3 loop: CASSLEGQGIDSGANVLTF.

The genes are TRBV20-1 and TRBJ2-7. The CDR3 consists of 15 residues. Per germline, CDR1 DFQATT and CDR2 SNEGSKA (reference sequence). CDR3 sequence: CSARDALAGTYEQYF.

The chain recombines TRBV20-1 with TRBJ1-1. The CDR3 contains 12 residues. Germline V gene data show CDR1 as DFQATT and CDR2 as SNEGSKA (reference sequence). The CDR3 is CSAEREGTEAFF.

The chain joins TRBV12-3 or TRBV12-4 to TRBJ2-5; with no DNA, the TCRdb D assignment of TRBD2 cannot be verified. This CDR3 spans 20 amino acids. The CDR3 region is CASSLVLGLGPRGGRETQYF.

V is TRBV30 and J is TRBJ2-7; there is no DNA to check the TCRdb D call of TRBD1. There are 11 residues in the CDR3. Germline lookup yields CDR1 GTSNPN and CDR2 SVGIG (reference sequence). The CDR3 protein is CAWSGRYEQYF.